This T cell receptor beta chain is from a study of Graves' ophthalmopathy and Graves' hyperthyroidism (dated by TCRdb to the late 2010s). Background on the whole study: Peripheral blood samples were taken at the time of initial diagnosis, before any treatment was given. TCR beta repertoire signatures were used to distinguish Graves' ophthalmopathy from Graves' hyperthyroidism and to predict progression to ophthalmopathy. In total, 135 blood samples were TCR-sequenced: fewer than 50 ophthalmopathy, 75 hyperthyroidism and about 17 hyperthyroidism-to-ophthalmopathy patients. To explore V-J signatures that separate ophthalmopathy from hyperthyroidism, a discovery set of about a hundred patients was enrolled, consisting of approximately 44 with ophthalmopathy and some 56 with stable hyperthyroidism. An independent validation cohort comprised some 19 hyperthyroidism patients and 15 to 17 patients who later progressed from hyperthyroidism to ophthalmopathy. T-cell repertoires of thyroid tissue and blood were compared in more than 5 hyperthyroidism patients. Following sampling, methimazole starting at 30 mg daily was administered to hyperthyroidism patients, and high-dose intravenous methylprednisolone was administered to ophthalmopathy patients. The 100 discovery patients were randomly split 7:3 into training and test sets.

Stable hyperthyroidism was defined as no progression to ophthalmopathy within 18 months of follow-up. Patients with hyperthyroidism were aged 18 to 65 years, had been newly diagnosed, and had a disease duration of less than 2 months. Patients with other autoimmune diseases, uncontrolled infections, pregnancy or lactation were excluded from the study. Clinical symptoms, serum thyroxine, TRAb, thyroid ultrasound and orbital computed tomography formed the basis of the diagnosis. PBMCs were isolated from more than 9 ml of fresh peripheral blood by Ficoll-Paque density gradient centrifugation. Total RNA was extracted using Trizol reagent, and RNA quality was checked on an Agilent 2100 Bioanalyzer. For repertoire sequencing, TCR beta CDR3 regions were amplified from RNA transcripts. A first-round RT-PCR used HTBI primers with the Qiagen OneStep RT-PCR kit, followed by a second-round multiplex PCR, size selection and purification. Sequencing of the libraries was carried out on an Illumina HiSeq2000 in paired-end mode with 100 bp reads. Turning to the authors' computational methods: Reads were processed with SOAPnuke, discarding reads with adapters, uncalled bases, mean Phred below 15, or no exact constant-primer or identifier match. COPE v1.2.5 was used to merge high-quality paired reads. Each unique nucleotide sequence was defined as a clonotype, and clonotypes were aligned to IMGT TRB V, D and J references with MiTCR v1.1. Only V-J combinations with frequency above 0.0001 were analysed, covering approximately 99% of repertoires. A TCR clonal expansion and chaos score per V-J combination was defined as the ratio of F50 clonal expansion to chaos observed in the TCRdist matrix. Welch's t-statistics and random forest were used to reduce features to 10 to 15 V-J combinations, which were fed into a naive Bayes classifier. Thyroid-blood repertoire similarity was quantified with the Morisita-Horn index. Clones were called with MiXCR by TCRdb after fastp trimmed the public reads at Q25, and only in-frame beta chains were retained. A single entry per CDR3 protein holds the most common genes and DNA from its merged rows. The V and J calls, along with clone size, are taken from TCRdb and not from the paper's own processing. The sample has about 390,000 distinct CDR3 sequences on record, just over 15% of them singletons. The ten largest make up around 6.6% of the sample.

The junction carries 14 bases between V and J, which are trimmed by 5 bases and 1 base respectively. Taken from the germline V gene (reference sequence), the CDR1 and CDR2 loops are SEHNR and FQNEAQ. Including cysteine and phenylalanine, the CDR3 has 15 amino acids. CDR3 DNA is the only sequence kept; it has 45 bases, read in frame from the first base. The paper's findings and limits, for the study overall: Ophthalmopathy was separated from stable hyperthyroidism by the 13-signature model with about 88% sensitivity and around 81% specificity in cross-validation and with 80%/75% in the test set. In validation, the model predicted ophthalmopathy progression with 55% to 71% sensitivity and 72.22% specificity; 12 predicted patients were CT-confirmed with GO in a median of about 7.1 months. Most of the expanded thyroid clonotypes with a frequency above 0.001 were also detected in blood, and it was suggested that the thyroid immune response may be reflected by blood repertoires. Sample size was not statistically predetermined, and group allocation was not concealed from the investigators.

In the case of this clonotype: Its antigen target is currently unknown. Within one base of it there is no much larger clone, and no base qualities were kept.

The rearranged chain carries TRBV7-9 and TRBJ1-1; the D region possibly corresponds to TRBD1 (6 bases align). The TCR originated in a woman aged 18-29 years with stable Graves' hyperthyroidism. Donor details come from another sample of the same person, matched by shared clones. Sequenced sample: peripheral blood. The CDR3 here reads CASSVTQGSNTEAFF. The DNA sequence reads TGTGCCAGCAGCGTCACACAGGGATCGAACACTGAAGCTTTCTTT.